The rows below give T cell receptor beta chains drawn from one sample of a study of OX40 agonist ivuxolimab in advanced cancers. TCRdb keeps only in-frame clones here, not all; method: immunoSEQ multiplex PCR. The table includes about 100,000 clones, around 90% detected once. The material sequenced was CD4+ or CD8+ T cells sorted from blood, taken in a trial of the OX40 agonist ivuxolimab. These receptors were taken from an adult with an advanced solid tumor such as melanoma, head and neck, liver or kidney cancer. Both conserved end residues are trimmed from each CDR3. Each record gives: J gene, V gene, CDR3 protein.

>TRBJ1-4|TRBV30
AWSKPGTGYNEKLF
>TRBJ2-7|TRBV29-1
SVQIQGSEQY
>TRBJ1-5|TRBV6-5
ASSPIGKSNQPQH
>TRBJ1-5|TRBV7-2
ASSLVRDQPQH
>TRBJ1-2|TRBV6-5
ASSYVSGSSNYGYT
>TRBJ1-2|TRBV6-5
ASSYSRGPQGGYT
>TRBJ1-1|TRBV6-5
ASSYGTDWNTEAF
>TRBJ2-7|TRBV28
ASSLRVAGRYEQY
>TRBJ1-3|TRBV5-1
ASSPRTGPGNTIY
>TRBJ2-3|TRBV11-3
ASSLAGTSTDTQY
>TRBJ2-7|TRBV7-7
ASSLGGGYEQY
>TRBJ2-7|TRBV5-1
ASSGQTAVLGEQY